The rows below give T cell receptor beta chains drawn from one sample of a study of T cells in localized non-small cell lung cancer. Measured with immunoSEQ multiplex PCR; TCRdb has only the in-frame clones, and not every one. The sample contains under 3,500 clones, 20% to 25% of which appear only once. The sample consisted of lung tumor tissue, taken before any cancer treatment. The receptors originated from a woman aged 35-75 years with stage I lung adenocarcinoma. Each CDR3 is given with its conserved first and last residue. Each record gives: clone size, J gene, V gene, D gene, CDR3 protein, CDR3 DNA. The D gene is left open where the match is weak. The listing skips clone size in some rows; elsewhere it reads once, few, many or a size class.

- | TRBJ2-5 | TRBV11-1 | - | CASSPRYGGETQYF | TGTGCCAGCAGCCCACGCTACGGGGGTGAGACCCAGTACTTC
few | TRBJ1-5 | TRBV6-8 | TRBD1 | CASSAKTGVGNQPQHF | TGTGCCAGCAGTGCTAAGACAGGGGTTGGCAATCAGCCCCAGCATTTT
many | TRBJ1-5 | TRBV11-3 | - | CASSSQTGNQPQHF | TGTGCCAGCAGCTCCCAGACGGGGAATCAGCCCCAGCATTTT
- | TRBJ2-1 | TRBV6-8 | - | CASRRQGLSNEQFF | TGTGCCAGCAGGAGACAAGGATTATCCAATGAGCAGTTCTTC
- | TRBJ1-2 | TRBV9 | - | CASTLAGQRTYGYTF | TGTGCCAGCACTCTAGCCGGACAGCGAACCTATGGCTACACCTTC
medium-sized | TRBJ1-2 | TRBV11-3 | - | CASSLDSQPGYGYTF | TGTGCCAGCAGCTTAGATTCCCAGCCCGGATATGGCTACACCTTC
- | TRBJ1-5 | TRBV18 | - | CASSQTVSNQPQHF | TGTGCCAGCTCACAGACAGTGAGCAATCAGCCCCAGCATTTT
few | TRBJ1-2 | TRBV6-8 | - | CASSLTVNYGYTF | TGTGCCAGCAGCCTAACAGTGAACTATGGCTACACCTTC
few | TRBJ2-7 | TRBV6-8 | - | CASSPTDTDPYEQYF | TGTGCCAGCAGCCCTACGGATACGGACCCCTACGAGCAGTACTTC
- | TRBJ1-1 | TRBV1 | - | CASSQNWGASLEAFF | TGCGCCAGCAGCCAAAATTGGGGGGCCAGTCTCGAAGCTTTCTTT
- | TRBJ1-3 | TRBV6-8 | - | CASSYGIGNTIYF | TGTGCCAGCAGTTACGGGATCGGAAACACCATATATTTT